This TCR beta chain stems from a study of beta chain features in type 1 diabetes. Study-wide findings and caveats: Type 1 diabetes patients had VDJ junctions that carried fewer insertions and more deletions. Across all four CD4+ subsets, people with type 1 diabetes showed modestly shorter TCRB CDR3s.

As to this clone: The antigen remains unidentified.

The CDR3 runs 11 residues. Looked up from germline, CDR1 is SEHNR and CDR2 is FQNEAQ (reference sequence). Trimming cost V 8 bases and J 7 bases, with 11 bases left between them. Every single donor gave one heparinised blood draw, and these averaged roughly 100 mL. Investigators reverse transcribed all isolated RNA, so they sequenced expressed TCRB transcripts. The average output of naive, central memory and regulatory T cell samples was about 3.3 million reads. Here immunoSEQ multiplex PCR was the method, and the copy in TCRdb shows in-frame clones only, minus some. Of about 210,000 clones listed, roughly 11% were seen once; the top ten hold 1% to 1.5%.

The rearrangement links TRBV7-9 to TRBJ1-1; weak D call: TRBD1 (5 bases). This TCR was sampled from a man younger than 30 in good health. The specimen sequenced was central memory CD4+ T cells from blood. The DNA for the CDR3 is TGTGCCAGCTCGGACACCGATGAAGCTTTCTTT. It codes for CASSDTDEAFF.